These 28 T cell receptor beta chains came from one sample sequenced in a study of vaccination and CD4 T cells after COVID-19. The sample's treatment: roughly nine-day PBMC culture with coronavirus spike peptide pools or control peptides (ViraFEST assay). Sequenced with the Oncomine TCR Beta short-read assay was DNA taken from cultured CD4+ T cells. TCRdb re-called the PCR reads through MiXCR, storing one row per CDR3 protein. The sample contains 14,000 or so distinct CDR3 sequences, around 30% of which appear only once. Their antigens are not known. Sequenced input: cultured CD4+ T cells from blood. These receptors were taken from a human donor with COVID-19.

This clonotype occurred a few times. This rearrangement joins TRBV6-1 to TRBJ2-3; D tentatively reads TRBD1 or TRBD2 (5 bases each). V was shortened by 6 bases and J by 1 base, with 17 bases between the two germline ends. The germline CDR1 and CDR2 sequences are MNHNS and SASEGT. This CDR3 comprises 16 residues. In DNA form, the CDR3 reads TGTGCCAGCAGAAAGAGGGGAGAGTGGGGCACAGATACGCAGTATTTT. Amino acids: CASRKRGEWGTDTQYF.

The gene calls are TRBV19 and TRBJ2-3; D not certain. V lost 4 bases and J 4 bases, leaving 18 bases between the germline ends. The CDR3 runs to 16 residues. The germline V gene has CDR1 LNHDA and CDR2 SQIVND (reference sequence). The CDR3 region has the DNA TGTGCCAGTAGTACCCTCACCGACCCAGCCGCAGATACGCAGTATTTT. It translates to CASSTLTDPAADTQYF.

The CDR3 DNA follows: TGTGCCAGCAGTCATCTCCAACTTTTGACTCGCGAGCAGTACTTC. Amino acid sequence: CASSHLQLLTREQYF. This chain connects TRBV6-1 to TRBJ2-7; D unresolved. CDR1 is MNHNS, CDR2 SASEGT, per germline. V was shortened by 5 bases and J by 6 bases, with 20 bases between the two germline ends. The CDR3 totals 15 residues.

The V call is TRBV20-1, the J call TRBJ2-2, with D possibly being TRBD1 or TRBD2 (5 bases each). This CDR3 spans 12 amino acids. Germline V lookup: CDR1 DFQATT, CDR2 SNEGSKA (reference sequence). V lost 1 base and J 7 bases, leaving 7 bases between the germline ends. CDR3 in amino acids: CSARAGGGELFF. The CDR3 nucleotides read TGCAGTGCTAGAGCTGGGGGCGGGGAGCTGTTTTTT.

On this clonotype itself: The conserved closing phenylalanine or tryptophan is absent in this CDR3, likely reflecting a read error. V gene TRBV12-3 or TRBV12-4 combines with J gene TRBJ1-5; D perhaps matches TRBD1 (6 bases). The CDR3 is 17 amino acids. Trimming cost V 5 bases and J 4 bases, with 21 bases left between them. CDR3 sequence (DNA): TGTGCCAGCAGTGAGGGGGTAGCAGTAGGCGGAAATCAGCCCCAGCATATT. This gives the protein CASSEGVAVGGNQPQHI.

This clonotype has only a few counts. The V and J genes are TRBV6-1 and TRBJ1-4; the D gene is possibly TRBD1 (5 bases). Trimming took off 2 bases at V and 8 bases at J, with 18 bases between the two ends. Germline V CDR1 and CDR2: MNHNS, SASEGT. The CDR3 loop spans 16 amino acids. CDR3 sequence: CASSEHLGVGTEKLFF. The CDR3 DNA follows: TGTGCCAGCAGTGAACATTTAGGGGTTGGGACGGAAAAACTGTTTTTT.

There are a few counts of this clonotype. The chain couples TRBV12-3 or TRBV12-4 to TRBJ1-2; D unresolved. V lost 6 bases, J lost 4 bases, and 6 bases lay in between. The CDR3 has 11 residues. The CDR3 DNA reads as TGTGCCAGCAGCCTGGGCTATGGCTACACCTTC. Its protein product is CASSLGYGYTF.

The gene calls are TRBV9 and TRBJ2-1; 7 positions agree with TRBD1. Germline V CDR1 and CDR2: SGDLS, YYNGEE. The CDR3 totals 13 residues. V lost 3 bases and J lost 9; bases outside the gene matches: 6. The chain's CDR3 is CASSGQGRGEQFF. CDR3 nucleotide sequence: TGTGCCAGCAGCGGACAGGGTCGAGGTGAGCAGTTCTTC.

This clonotype was detected a few times. This chain links TRBV5-1 with TRBJ2-5; D unresolved. Germline V gene data show CDR1 as SGHRS and CDR2 as YFSETQ. V was shortened by 4 bases and J by 0 bases, with 10 bases between the two germline ends. CDR3 size: 14 residues. CDR3 nucleotides: TGCGCCAGCAGCCCGGGTTTGGACCAAGAGACCCAGTACTTC. Protein product: CASSPGLDQETQYF.

By sample fraction, this clonotype is medium-sized (0.01 to 0.1%). This rearrangement joins TRBV20-1 to TRBJ2-5; TRBD2 matches 12 bases. Germline CDR1 reads DFQATT; CDR2 reads SNEGSKA (reference sequence). CDR3 length: 16 residues. V shed 1 base and J 4 bases; nucleotides not matched to a gene: 7. The CDR3 reads CSARGPPTSGGETQYF. The CDR3 DNA reads as TGCAGTGCTAGAGGACCCCCGACTAGCGGGGGAGAGACCCAGTACTTC.

The genes are TRBV30 and TRBJ2-7; D gene ambiguous. The CDR3 runs 11 residues. Germline CDR1 GTSNPN, CDR2 SVGIG (reference sequence). Deletions cut 3 bases from V and 3 bases from J, with 6 bases between. In nucleotides, the CDR3 is TGTGCCTGGAGAGTTGACTACGAGCAGTACTTC. Translation gives CAWRVDYEQYF. Full variable domain (remainder filled in from reference TRBV30 and TRBJ2-7): SQTIHQWPATLVQPVGSPLSLECTVEGTSNPNLYWYRQAAGRGLQLLFYSVGIGQISSEVPQNLSASRPQDRQFILSSKKLLLSDSGFYLCAWRVDYEQYFGPGTRLTVT.

The chain recombines TRBV20-1 with TRBJ1-2; 9 nucleotides match TRBD1. Germline V gene sequence: CDR1 DFQATT, CDR2 SNEGSKA (reference sequence). The CDR3 contains 15 residues. V lost 5 bases to trimming and J lost 2 bases; unmatched junction nucleotides: 9. The CDR3 spells CSAPGQGTYNYGYTF. CDR3 DNA: TGCAGTGCTCCGGGACAGGGCACATACAACTATGGCTACACCTTC.

This clonotype was observed a handful of times. The J gene is TRBJ1-5, the V gene TRBV21-1; TRBD1, the table's D call, was not compared with the DNA. TRBV21-1 is labeled a pseudogene. The CDR3 extends over 15 amino acids. The CDR3 sequence is CASSKGGAYKQPQHF. CDR3 DNA: TGTGCCAGCAGCAAAGGGGGGGCATATAAACAGCCCCAGCATTTT.

This clonotype was counted once. This may come from a read error, since a much larger clone is one base off. The CDR3 DNA follows: TGTGCCAGCAGTGAAGGTGGAGTTAGCAATCAGTCCCAGCATTTT. Its translation is CASSEGGVSNQSQHF. The chain employs TRBV6-4 and TRBJ1-5; D is undetermined. CDR1 MRHNA and CDR2 SNTAGT come from the germline V gene. This CDR3 has 15 residues.

This clonotype was detected only a few times. The J gene is TRBJ2-1, the V gene TRBV27, with D possibly matching TRBD1 (5 bases). The germline CDR1 and CDR2 sequences are MNHEY and SMNVEV (reference sequence). V was clipped by 8 bases and J by 6 bases, with 23 bases between them. There are 16 residues in the CDR3. The CDR3 spells CASGAGRTVLGNEQFF. The CDR3 DNA sequence: TGTGCCAGCGGGGCCGGGCGGACGGTGTTGGGCAATGAGCAGTTCTTC.

This clonotype was counted only a few times. This sequence joins TRBV25-1 and TRBJ1-3, with D perhaps matching TRBD1 (6 bases). Trimming shortened V by 5 bases and J by 0 bases, and 14 bases separated the two germline ends. Germline V gene lookup returns CDR1 MGHDK and CDR2 SYGVNS. There are 16 residues in the CDR3. CDR3 region: CASSPATGHSGNTIYF. The CDR3, as DNA: TGTGCCAGCAGTCCTGCGACAGGCCACTCTGGAAACACCATATATTTT.

The chain links TRBV10-2 to TRBJ2-7, with TRBD2 as a possible D gene (6 bases). Germline values: CDR1 WSHSY, CDR2 SAAADI. This CDR3 is 14 amino acids long. The ends were cut back, 0 bases at V and 2 bases at J, with 8 bases in the middle. CDR3 residues: CASSESAGPYEQYF. In DNA, the CDR3 is TGCGCCAGCAGTGAGTCTGCGGGGCCCTACGAGCAGTACTTC.

This clonotype was counted only a few times. This rearrangement joins TRBV20-1 to TRBJ2-5, with TRBD1 matching 7 bases. Trimming removed 6 bases from V and 2 bases from J; junction bases left unmatched: 12. Germline loops: CDR1 DFQATT, CDR2 SNEGSKA (reference sequence). This CDR3 has 15 amino acids. CDR3 coding DNA: TGCAGTGCAAACCAGCCGGGACAGATACAAGAGACCCAGTACTTC. The encoded protein is CSANQPGQIQETQYF.

V and J are TRBV18 and TRBJ2-4; 7 positions match TRBD1. Germline CDR1 KGHSH, CDR2 LQKENI. V lost 5 bases to trimming and J lost 2 bases; unmatched junction nucleotides: 6. The CDR3 has 15 amino acids. CDR3 sequence: CASSLDRPSKNIQYF. CDR3 sequence (DNA): TGTGCCAGCTCATTGGACAGGCCCTCCAAAAACATTCAGTACTTC.

The V gene is TRBV12-3 or TRBV12-4, the J gene TRBJ1-5, with 7 bases fitting TRBD1. With 1 base clipped from V and 0 bases from J, the junction kept 3 bases outside the gene matches. This CDR3 is 16 amino acids long. The CDR3 sequence: CASSLGQGYSNQPQHF. In DNA form, the CDR3 reads TGTGCCAGCAGTTTAGGACAGGGATATAGCAATCAGCCCCAGCATTTT.

The DNA of the CDR3 is TGTGCCAGCAGCCAATATGTTCGGGGGCCTGGAAACACCATATATTTT. Translating gives CASSQYVRGPGNTIYF. The chain carries TRBV16 and TRBJ1-3, with a possible D match to TRBD1 (6 bases). This CDR3 has 16 residues. Trimming took 1 base from V and 2 from J, leaving 12 bases between them. The germline CDR1 and CDR2 sequences are KGHSY and FQNENV.

This clonotype was seen only a few times. V gene TRBV7-2 combines with J gene TRBJ2-5; maybe TRBD2 (6 bases). CDR3 length: 14 amino acids. V was clipped by 2 bases and J by 1 base, with 8 bases between them. The germline V gene has CDR1 SGHTA and CDR2 FQGNSA. DNA of the CDR3: TGTGCCAGCAGCTTACGCGGGGCCCAAGAGACCCAGTACTTC. This gives the protein CASSLRGAQETQYF.

This clonotype was seen a few times. The chain couples TRBV6-1 to TRBJ1-1; D is ambiguous. Germline-derived CDR1 and CDR2 are MNHNS and SASEGT. V was cut by 6 bases and J by 7 bases, with 15 bases left in between. The CDR3 consists of 13 residues. The CDR3 spells CASRPWSAVEAFF. The CDR3 region has the DNA TGTGCCAGCAGACCGTGGAGTGCTGTTGAAGCTTTCTTT.

This clonotype occurred a few times. The V gene is TRBV20-1, the J gene TRBJ1-1; no firm D call. The ends were cut back, 0 bases at V and 5 bases at J, with 4 bases in the middle. CDR1 DFQATT and CDR2 SNEGSKA come from the germline V gene (reference sequence). CDR3 length: 11 residues. The CDR3 spells CSAREGTEAFF. The CDR3 DNA reads TGCAGTGCTAGAGAGGGGACTGAAGCTTTCTTT.

V usage is TRBV14 and J usage is TRBJ1-5; D unclear. The CDR3 is made up of 18 amino acids. Germline V gene data show CDR1 as SGHDN and CDR2 as FVKESK. Between the trimmed V and J ends, which lost 2 bases and 0 bases, there was a span of 17 bases. The CDR3 DNA follows: TGTGCCAGCAGCCAAAAGAGGGAACGGATCTATAGCAATCAGCCCCAGCATTTT. This encodes CASSQKRERIYSNQPQHF.

This clonotype was detected a few times. The rearrangement uses TRBV7-8 and TRBJ2-5, with D maybe TRBD2 (6 bases). The CDR3 length is 13 residues. V shed 7 bases and J shed 5 bases, with 14 bases lying between them. Looked up from germline, CDR1 is SGHVS and CDR2 is FQNEAQ. In nucleotides, the CDR3 is TGTGCCAGCAACAATAAAGGAGGGGAGACCCAGTACTTC. It codes for CASNNKGGETQYF.

The V gene is TRBV28, the J gene TRBJ2-3; maybe TRBD1 (5 bases). V lost 4 bases, J lost 3 bases, and 8 bases lay in between. The CDR3 loop spans 13 amino acids. The germline CDR1 and CDR2 sequences are MDHEN and SYDVKM. As DNA, the CDR3 is TGTGCCAGCAGTTCAGGGATAACAGATACGCAGTATTTT. Its protein is CASSSGITDTQYF.

CDR3 region: CASSPPVGTSGYNEQFF. The CDR3 nucleotides read TGTGCCAGCAGCCCCCCGGTAGGGACTAGCGGTTACAATGAGCAGTTCTTC. This chain connects TRBV6-2 or TRBV6-3 to TRBJ2-1; 11 bases match TRBD2. V trimming: 6 bases; J trimming: 4 bases; junction bases outside the gene matches: 11. The CDR3 runs 17 residues. CDR1 and CDR2 from the germline V gene are MNHEY and SVGEGT.